Presented here are 27 T cell receptor beta chains from one specimen sequenced in a study of blood T cell repertoires in COVID-19. Generated by immunoSEQ multiplex PCR, the TCRdb table keeps only in-frame clones and is missing some. The sample lists around 99,000 clones, around 92% seen once, with under 5.5% in the top ten. The source material was peripheral blood. Every receptor here comes from a man in his forties or fifties with active or convalescent COVID-19.

The chain has TRBV7-2 and TRBJ2-1; 8 bases align to TRBD1. Germline CDR1 and CDR2: SGHTA and FQGNSA. Losses at the gene ends were 4 bases for V and 1 base for J; bases not matched to a gene: 6. CDR3 length: 16 amino acids. The CDR3 sequence: CASSSRRDRSYNEQFF. The CDR3 DNA is TGTGCCAGCAGCTCGAGACGGGACAGGTCCTACAATGAGCAGTTCTTC.

The chain links TRBV6-2 or TRBV6-3 to TRBJ1-5; D ambiguous. Deletions cut 3 bases from V and 3 bases from J, with 12 bases between. CDR1 and CDR2 from the germline V gene are MNHEY and SVGEGT. The CDR3 covers 15 residues. The DNA of the CDR3 is TGTGCCAGCAGTTATACTCGGGGAAACAATCAGCCCCAGCATTTT. Amino acids: CASSYTRGNNQPQHF.

The chain is built from TRBV28 and TRBJ1-2, with unresolved D. Germline V gene data show CDR1 as MDHEN and CDR2 as SYDVKM. With 3 bases removed from V and 4 bases from J, the gap between germline ends came to 9 bases. The CDR3 is made up of 13 amino acids. CDR3 protein: CASSLAPLYGYTF. In nucleotides, the CDR3 is TGTGCCAGCAGTTTGGCCCCGCTCTATGGCTACACCTTC.

This rearrangement joins TRBV5-1 to TRBJ1-2, with 9 bases aligning to TRBD1. Germline assignment: CDR1 SGHRS and CDR2 YFSETQ. Losses at the gene ends were 2 bases for V and 5 bases for J; bases not matched to a gene: 1. The CDR3 extends over 13 amino acids. The CDR3 DNA sequence: TGCGCCAGCAGCTTAGGGACAGGGTATGGCTACACCTTC. It translates to CASSLGTGYGYTF.

The V and J genes are TRBV5-1 and TRBJ1-2, with 7 bases matching TRBD1. Germline V CDR1 and CDR2: SGHRS, YFSETQ. The CDR3 runs 15 residues. V shed 4 bases and J 6 bases; nucleotides not matched to a gene: 12. The DNA for the CDR3 is TGCGCCAGCAGCACCCAGGCCTTAACAGGGGATGGCTACACCTTC. Protein: CASSTQALTGDGYTF.

The chain combines TRBV5-4 with TRBJ2-6, with D uncertain. The germline V gene encodes CDR1 SGHNT and CDR2 YYREEE (reference sequence). This CDR3 has 14 residues. Trimming shortened V by 4 bases and J by 2 bases, and 7 bases separated the two germline ends. The CDR3 sequence: CASSHSAGANVLTF. The CDR3 coding sequence is TGTGCCAGCAGCCACTCCGCTGGGGCCAACGTCCTGACTTTC.

The chain links TRBV19 to TRBJ1-2, with TRBD1 as a possible D gene (6 bases). The V gene's germline CDR1 is LNHDA and CDR2 SQIVND (reference sequence). The CDR3 is made up of 15 amino acids. Trimming cost V 7 bases and J 4 bases, with 19 bases left between them. The CDR3 sequence: CASIPTGPLSYGYTF. CDR3 sequence (DNA): TGTGCCAGTATCCCTACAGGGCCACTCTCCTATGGCTACACCTTC. Full variable domain (rest looked up from reference TRBV19 and TRBJ1-2): DGGITQSPKYLFRKEGQNVTLSCEQNLNHDAMYWYRQDPGQGLRLIYYSQIVNDFQKGDIAEGYSVSREKKESFPLTVTSAQKNPTAFYLCASIPTGPLSYGYTFGSGTRLTVV.

The CDR3 sequence is CASSGISGRAWNEQFF. Here the CDR3 DNA reads TGTGCCAGCAGTGGGATTAGCGGGAGGGCCTGGAATGAGCAGTTCTTC. The V gene is TRBV25-1, the J gene TRBJ2-1; 11 nucleotides match TRBD2. Trimming at V came to 4 bases and at J to 7 bases, leaving 9 bases not matched to a gene. The CDR3 runs 16 residues. Germline values: CDR1 MGHDK, CDR2 SYGVNS.

The V call is TRBV20-1, the J call TRBJ2-3, with a tentative D call TRBD1 (5 bases). The V end lost 3 bases, the J end lost 3 bases, and 19 bases lay between the germline ends. Germline values: CDR1 DFQATT, CDR2 SNEGSKA (reference sequence). The length of the CDR3 is 16 residues. The DNA for the CDR3 is TGCAGTGCTAGTAATCCCCCGACGGCAGGGACAGATACGCAGTATTTT. This codes for CSASNPPTAGTDTQYF.

The rearrangement joins TRBV6-5 to TRBJ1-6, with TRBD1 identical over 7 bases. With V trimmed by 8 bases and J by 7 bases, 8 bases remained unmatched. Per germline, CDR1 MNHEY and CDR2 SVGAGI. The CDR3 is 14 residues long. The CDR3 reads CASRDSLENSPLHF. The CDR3 DNA sequence: TGTGCCAGCCGGGACAGCTTAGAGAATTCACCCCTCCACTTT.

The chain is built from TRBV6-5 and TRBJ1-2, with 7 bases aligning to TRBD1. The CDR3 is 13 amino acids. The germline CDR1 and CDR2 sequences are MNHEY and SVGAGI. Trimming cost V 7 bases and J 4 bases; bases outside gene matches: 6. The CDR3 spells CASNEGASYGYTF. In DNA form, the CDR3 reads TGTGCCAGCAACGAGGGGGCCTCCTATGGCTACACCTTC.

This chain connects TRBV15 to TRBJ1-1; 9 bases align to TRBD1. This CDR3 region has 17 residues. CDR1 is LNHNV, CDR2 YYDKDF, per germline (reference sequence). Trimming cost V 1 base and J 8 bases; bases outside gene matches: 14. As DNA, the CDR3 is TGTGCCACCAGCAGAGCCGGGACAGGGTTCTTTTCGTTGGAAGCTTTCTTT. This encodes CATSRAGTGFFSLEAFF.

The chain links TRBV5-1 to TRBJ2-2, with a tentative D call TRBD2 (6 bases). The CDR3 totals 18 residues. Trimming cost V 0 bases and J 5 bases, with 20 bases left between them. Looked up from germline, CDR1 is SGHRS and CDR2 is YFSETQ. CDR3 sequence: CASSLVASRQGGTGELFF. The CDR3, as DNA: TGCGCCAGCAGCTTGGTCGCTAGCCGGCAAGGAGGGACCGGGGAGCTGTTTTTT.

This chain connects TRBV14 to TRBJ1-3, with D hard to call. The CDR3 has 15 amino acids. Trimming pared 0 bases from V and 0 bases from J, leaving 6 bases between. From germline, CDR1 is SGHDN and CDR2 FVKESK. The CDR3 here is CASSQDLLSGNTIYF. Written as DNA, the CDR3 is TGTGCCAGCAGCCAAGATCTCCTCTCTGGAAACACCATATATTTT.

V usage is TRBV27 and J usage is TRBJ1-5; 8 bases map to TRBD1. This CDR3 has 14 residues. V lost 5 bases to trimming and J lost 5 bases; unmatched junction nucleotides: 5. Germline V gene data show CDR1 as MNHEY and CDR2 as SMNVEV (reference sequence). CDR3 DNA: TGTGCCAGCAGTATCGGACAGGGCCATCAGCCCCAGCATTTT. Protein sequence: CASSIGQGHQPQHF.

This clone was seen once. This chain joins TRBV10-3 and TRBJ2-5, with D unresolved. Germline CDR1 reads ENHRY; CDR2 reads SYGVKD. The CDR3 is made up of 12 amino acids. V gave up 2 bases and J gave up 7 bases, with 8 bases separating them. The DNA for the CDR3 is TGTGCCATCAGTGAGGGTACTGGGACCCAGTACTTC. Translated: CAISEGTGTQYF.

This rearrangement joins TRBV4-3 to TRBJ2-1; weak D call: TRBD2 (5 bases). Germline V CDR1 and CDR2: LGHNA, YSLEER. The CDR3 loop spans 18 amino acids. V was cut by 0 bases and J by 4 bases, with 19 bases left in between. The CDR3 DNA reads as TGCGCCAGCAGCCAAGAATACGAGGGCCTGGACCCTTACAATGAGCAGTTCTTC. It yields the protein CASSQEYEGLDPYNEQFF.

J is TRBJ2-5 and V is TRBV24-1; 9 nucleotides match TRBD2. From germline, CDR1 is KGHDR and CDR2 SFDVKD. The junction had 3 bases not matched to a gene; V was cut back by 5 bases and J by 6 bases. The CDR3 has 13 residues. Written as DNA, the CDR3 is TGTGCCACCAGTGCTAGCGGGATAAAGACCCAGTACTTC. Protein sequence: CATSASGIKTQYF.

The CDR3 is CASSRHQSNQPQHF. CDR3 DNA: TGTGCCAGCAGTCGACACCAAAGCAATCAGCCCCAGCATTTT. This rearrangement joins TRBV28 to TRBJ1-5; D remains ambiguous. The CDR3 runs to 14 residues. V lost 5 bases, J lost 1 base, and 9 bases lay in between. Germline CDR1 MDHEN, CDR2 SYDVKM.

The chain links TRBV9 to TRBJ1-4; D is undetermined. The CDR3 is 15 amino acids. In germline, CDR1 is SGDLS, CDR2 YYNGEE. Deletions cut 4 bases from V and 0 bases from J, with 10 bases between. The chain's CDR3 is CASSPRVATNEKLFF. The CDR3 coding sequence is TGTGCCAGCAGCCCCCGAGTTGCAACTAATGAAAAACTGTTTTTT.

This rearrangement joins TRBV2 to TRBJ1-3; D possibly corresponds to TRBD1 (6 bases). V lost 5 bases and J lost 3, with 11 bases in between. CDR1 is SNHLY, CDR2 FYNNEI, per germline. The CDR3 length is 14 residues. The CDR3 protein is CASSPGQFGNTIYF. CDR3 sequence (DNA): TGTGCCAGCAGTCCTGGACAGTTTGGAAACACCATATATTTT.

The gene calls are TRBV27 and TRBJ2-3, with 10 bases matching TRBD2. This CDR3 comprises 15 residues. Trimming cost V 4 bases and J 4 bases; bases outside gene matches: 5. Germline CDR1 MNHEY, CDR2 SMNVEV (reference sequence). This CDR3 reads CASSSFLAGADTQYF. The CDR3 region has the DNA TGTGCCAGCAGTTCGTTCCTAGCGGGAGCAGATACGCAGTATTTT.

In its sample, this clone was seen a few times. J is TRBJ2-7 and V is TRBV28; 13 bases map to TRBD2. Losses at the gene ends were 3 bases for V and 0 bases for J; bases not matched to a gene: 20. The CDR3 runs to 22 residues. Germline values: CDR1 MDHEN, CDR2 SYDVKM. CDR3 coding DNA: TGTGCCAGCAGTTTTGAGAGGGACGGATTAGGACTAGCGGGAGTCATCTCCTACGAGCAGTACTTC. It encodes CASSFERDGLGLAGVISYEQYF.

CDR3 bases: TGTGCCAGCAGCCTGATAGAAGGAGGGGGCTACACCTTC. It is translated as CASSLIEGGGYTF. J is TRBJ1-2 and V is TRBV3-1 (or the pseudogene TRBV3-2); D not certain. The germline V and J ends were trimmed by 4 bases and 8 bases, with 14 bases remaining between them. The CDR3 spans 13 residues. The germline gives CDR1 LGHDT, CDR2 YNNKEL (reference sequence).

The rearrangement joins TRBV28 to TRBJ2-2, with a weak D call TRBD2 (5 bases). Trimming took 3 bases from V and 5 from J, leaving 16 bases between them. Germline CDR1 and CDR2: MDHEN and SYDVKM. The CDR3 is 16 amino acids. In nucleotides, the CDR3 is TGTGCCAGCAGTTTTCCGACGACTGGAGGAACCGGGGAGCTGTTTTTT. Its translation: CASSFPTTGGTGELFF.

This chain links TRBV6-5 with TRBJ2-3; tentatively, D is TRBD1 (6 bases). The CDR3 is 13 amino acids. Trimming shortened V by 2 bases and J by 6 bases, and 9 bases separated the two germline ends. Germline V CDR1 and CDR2: MNHEY, SVGAGI. The CDR3 region has the DNA TGTGCCAGCAGTTACGGGCAGGGGGATACGCAGTATTTT. Protein product: CASSYGQGDTQYF.

The V call is TRBV25-1, the J call TRBJ1-1, with D unresolved. Germline V gene data show CDR1 as MGHDK and CDR2 as SYGVNS. V shed 6 bases and J shed 5 bases, with 19 bases lying between them. There are 15 residues in the CDR3. The CDR3 DNA reads TGTGCCAGCAGCCCTACCGTCGGGGTGATTACTGAAGCTTTCTTT. Translation: CASSPTVGVITEAFF. Full variable domain (missing parts from reference TRBV25-1 and TRBJ1-1): EADIYQTPRYLVIGTGKKITLECSQTMGHDKMYWYQQDPGMELHLIHYSYGVNSTEKGDLSSESTVSRIRTEHFPLTLESARPSHTSQYLCASSPTVGVITEAFFGQGTRLTVV.